Listed here are 19 T cell receptor beta chains from one sample, sequenced in a study of control samples from healthy donors and cancer patients. The repertoire was sequenced with immunoSEQ multiplex PCR; TCRdb's copy has only in-frame clones and lacks some. The top ten clones hold around 10% of a sample with roughly 130,000 clones, 80% to 95% of them seen once. Material for sequencing was blood. These receptors originate from a man in his thirties or forties in good health.

This chain joins TRBV5-5 and TRBJ1-1; weak D call: TRBD1 (6 bases). The germline CDR1 and CDR2 sequences are SGHKS and YYEKEE (reference sequence). Between the trimmed V and J ends, which lost 6 bases and 0 bases, there was a span of 12 bases. The length of the CDR3 is 14 residues. As DNA, the CDR3 is TGTGCCAGCACCGGGGACATATTGAACACTGAAGCTTTCTTT. It is translated as CASTGDILNTEAFF.

The chain links TRBV6-1 to TRBJ2-6, with a weak D call TRBD2 (6 bases). CDR1 is MNHNS, CDR2 SASEGT, per germline. This CDR3 comprises 17 residues. Trimming removed 0 bases from V and 4 bases from J, with 13 bases in between. The CDR3: CASSEAGGDAGANVLTF. Written as DNA, the CDR3 is TGTGCCAGCAGTGAAGCCGGCGGGGATGCAGGGGCCAACGTCCTGACTTTC.

The chain is built from TRBV7-6 and TRBJ2-2; D unclear. V lost 4 bases and J lost 0, with 6 bases in between. The CDR3 contains 14 residues. Germline CDR1 is SGHVS and CDR2 is FNYEAQ. Here the CDR3 reads CASSSTTNTGELFF. The CDR3 DNA follows: TGTGCCAGCAGCTCCACTACGAACACCGGGGAGCTGTTTTTT.

This rearrangement joins TRBV5-1 to TRBJ2-1, with 9 positions matching TRBD1. From germline, CDR1 is SGHRS and CDR2 YFSETQ. The CDR3 has 17 residues. J was trimmed by 3 bases and V by 1 base; bases with no gene match: 8. CDR3 coding DNA: TGCGCCAGCAGCTTGTCCCCACAGGGGGCCGGCTACAATGAGCAGTTCTTC. The encoded protein is CASSLSPQGAGYNEQFF.

V and J are TRBV28 and TRBJ1-2, with TRBD1 matching 7 bases. Germline CDR1 MDHEN, CDR2 SYDVKM. The CDR3 covers 15 residues. The V and J ends lost 8 bases and 8 bases, in that order; junction bases with no gene match: 17. The CDR3 DNA reads TGTGCCAGCCAGGGCCAAGACAGGGCGGTAGGAGGCTACACCTTC. Its translation is CASQGQDRAVGGYTF.

The chain combines TRBV28 with TRBJ2-3, with D unresolved. The CDR3 runs to 15 residues. The germline V gene has CDR1 MDHEN and CDR2 SYDVKM. Trimming took 6 bases from V and 2 from J, leaving 15 bases between them. In nucleotides, the CDR3 is TGTGCCAGCAGACAACGGGTTCCGATCACAGATACGCAGTATTTT. Amino acids: CASRQRVPITDTQYF. Full variable domain (outside the CDR3, taken from reference TRBV28 and TRBJ2-3): DVKVTQSSRYLVKRTGEKVFLECVQDMDHENMFWYRQDPGLGLRLIYFSYDVKMKEKGDIPEGYSVSREKKERFSLILESASTNQTSMYLCASRQRVPITDTQYFGPGTRLTVL.

The chain recombines TRBV5-4 with TRBJ2-1, with TRBD1 matching 8 bases. The V and J ends lost 6 bases and 7 bases, in that order; junction bases with no gene match: 12. The germline CDR1 and CDR2 sequences are SGHNT and YYREEE (reference sequence). The length of the CDR3 is 15 residues. In DNA form, the CDR3 reads TGTGCCAGCACTCCGCGGACAGGGTCATGGAATGAGCAGTTCTTC. Residues: CASTPRTGSWNEQFF.

The chain is built from TRBV28 and TRBJ1-4; 7 bases line up with TRBD1. Per germline, CDR1 MDHEN and CDR2 SYDVKM. Losses at the gene ends were 4 bases for V and 8 bases for J; bases not matched to a gene: 22. The CDR3 is made up of 19 amino acids. The CDR3 here is CASSSKLQHYRGSSEKLFF. In DNA, the CDR3 is TGTGCCAGCAGTTCCAAACTACAGCACTACAGGGGTAGTTCGGAAAAACTGTTTTTT. Full variable domain (rest looked up from reference TRBV28 and TRBJ1-4): DVKVTQSSRYLVKRTGEKVFLECVQDMDHENMFWYRQDPGLGLRLIYFSYDVKMKEKGDIPEGYSVSREKKERFSLILESASTNQTSMYLCASSSKLQHYRGSSEKLFFGSGTQLSVL.

This clone was observed a single time. CDR3 coding DNA: TGTGCCAGCAGCGTAGTATCTAGCACAGATACGCAGTATTTT. Amino acid sequence: CASSVVSSTDTQYF. V is TRBV9 and J is TRBJ2-3; no reliable D call. The CDR3 is 14 residues long. V was shortened by 0 bases and J by 0 bases, with 5 bases between the two germline ends. Germline CDR1 SGDLS, CDR2 YYNGEE. Full variable domain (remainder filled in from reference TRBV9 and TRBJ2-3): DSGVTQTPKHLITATGQRVTLRCSPRSGDLSVYWYQQSLDQGLQFLIQYYNGEERAKGNILERFSAQQFPDLHSELNLSSLELGDSALYFCASSVVSSTDTQYFGPGTRLTVL.

CDR3 bases: TGTGCCAGCAGCTTGAAGGGCTATCAGCCCCAGCATTTT. Its protein product is CASSLKGYQPQHF. The chain uses TRBV5-6 and TRBJ1-5; D not resolved. Trimming took off 1 base at V and 5 bases at J, with 7 bases between the two ends. CDR3 length: 13 amino acids. The V gene's germline CDR1 is SGHDT and CDR2 YYEEEE.

The sample holds one count of this clone. V is TRBV24-1 and J is TRBJ1-5; 10 positions agree with TRBD1. There are 16 residues in the CDR3. Germline lookup yields CDR1 KGHDR and CDR2 SFDVKD. The trim removed 3 bases at V and 6 bases at J, leaving 7 bases unmatched. CDR3 nucleotide sequence: TGTGCCACCAGTGATGCCGGGACAGGGGCGCTTCAGCCCCAGCATTTT. This translates into CATSDAGTGALQPQHF.

This chain joins TRBV30 and TRBJ1-6, with 9 nucleotides matching TRBD1. The germline V gene has CDR1 GTSNPN and CDR2 SVGIG (reference sequence). The CDR3 consists of 18 residues. Trimming cost V 0 bases and J 7 bases; bases outside gene matches: 13. CDR3 DNA: TGTGCCTGGAGTGTATCTCGAACAAACAGGGGGCGGAATTCACCCCTCCACTTT. It specifies CAWSVSRTNRGRNSPLHF.

The rearrangement links TRBV14 to TRBJ2-1; D remains unclear. From germline, CDR1 is SGHDN and CDR2 FVKESK. The CDR3 runs to 13 residues. V was clipped by 1 base and J by 7 bases, with 8 bases between them. This CDR3 reads CASSQVLSNEQFF. The DNA for the CDR3 is TGTGCCAGCAGCCAAGTATTATCAAATGAGCAGTTCTTC.

The chain combines TRBV5-5 with TRBJ1-2, with D tentatively TRBD1 (6 bases). The V end lost 3 bases, the J end lost 0 bases, and 9 bases lay between the germline ends. The CDR3 consists of 14 residues. Germline values: CDR1 SGHKS, CDR2 YYEKEE (reference sequence). CDR3 in DNA: TGTGCCAGCAGCTATCAGGGGTCTAACTATGGCTACACCTTC. It yields the protein CASSYQGSNYGYTF.

This clone has only one observation. This chain links TRBV2 with TRBJ1-1; D is undetermined. Germline CDR1 is SNHLY and CDR2 is FYNNEI. There are 14 residues in the CDR3. V lost 3 bases and J 0 bases, leaving 8 bases between the germline ends. CDR3 sequence: CASSDKFMNTEAFF. The DNA for the CDR3 is TGTGCCAGCAGTGATAAGTTCATGAACACTGAAGCTTTCTTT.

This clone is a singleton in its sample. The chain recombines TRBV10-2 with TRBJ2-7; D uncertain. Germline V CDR1 and CDR2: WSHSY, SAAADI. This CDR3 has 14 residues. V lost 4 bases, J lost 3 bases, and 13 bases lay in between. The CDR3 region is CASSALMGFYEQYF. As DNA, the CDR3 is TGCGCCAGCAGTGCATTAATGGGCTTCTACGAGCAGTACTTC.

The V and J genes are TRBV21-1 and TRBJ2-1; TRBD2, the D gene given by the table, was not confirmed from the DNA. TRBV21-1 constitutes a pseudogene. The CDR3 loop spans 14 amino acids. CDR3: CASSSCGSDNEQFF. The DNA of the CDR3 is TGTGCCAGCAGCAGTTGCGGGAGTGACAATGAGCAGTTCTTC.

The V and J genes are TRBV6-5 and TRBJ2-2; a possible D gene is TRBD2 (6 bases). Looked up from germline, CDR1 is MNHEY and CDR2 is SVGAGI. This CDR3 region has 15 residues. V was cut by 6 bases and J by 6 bases, with 17 bases left in between. This chain's CDR3 is CASRRSGSVAGELFF. The CDR3 DNA follows: TGTGCCAGCAGGCGAAGCGGGTCAGTTGCCGGGGAGCTGTTTTTT.

On this clone: This sample also contains other DNA sequences that code for the same CDR3. The chain joins TRBV27 to TRBJ1-5; D is ambiguous. Germline assignment: CDR1 MNHEY and CDR2 SMNVEV (reference sequence). The V and J ends lost 2 bases and 9 bases respectively, with 14 bases between them. The CDR3 covers 14 residues. The CDR3 region is CASSLKKGVGPQHF. The CDR3 coding sequence is TGTGCCAGCAGTTTAAAGAAGGGAGTCGGGCCCCAGCATTTT.